What follows are 22 T cell receptor beta chains derived from one specimen sequenced in a study of Graves' ophthalmopathy and Graves' hyperthyroidism (dated by TCRdb to between 2017 and 2018). Sequencing used an Illumina HiSeq 2000. TCR beta CDR3 regions were amplified from RNA transcripts for repertoire sequencing. HTBI primers and the Qiagen OneStep RT-PCR kit were used in a first-round RT-PCR, which was followed by a second-round multiplex PCR, size selection and purification. Clones were called with MiXCR by TCRdb after fastp trimmed the public reads at Q25, and only in-frame beta chains were retained. Merged by CDR3 protein, the rows form single entries marked with the most common genes and DNA. Here the sample has 300,000 to 400,000 distinct CDR3 sequences; under 20% occur a single time. Clones ranked in the top ten supply around an eighth of the sample. Material: peripheral blood. These receptors all come from an adult man with Graves' ophthalmopathy.

This clonotype was picked up many times. This sequence joins TRBV4-3 and TRBJ2-7, with 7 positions matching TRBD1. The J segment lost 5 bases and the V segment lost 0 bases, leaving 7 bases of the junction unmatched. Looked up from germline, CDR1 is LGHNA and CDR2 is YSLEER. The CDR3 is made up of 15 amino acids. The CDR3 loop is CASSQDRTGVHEQYF. The CDR3, as DNA: TGCGCCAGCAGCCAAGATCGTACAGGGGTACACGAGCAGTACTTC.

This clonotype was counted ten times or more. The CDR3 region has the DNA TGTGCCAGCAGTCCCGGACTAGCGGGGGATCATTCGGAGACCCAGTACTTC. Protein: CASSPGLAGDHSETQYF. The rearrangement joins TRBV6-2 or TRBV6-3 to TRBJ2-5; 13 positions match TRBD2. Trimming took 5 bases from V and 5 from J; bases not matched to a gene: 11. The CDR3 has 17 residues. The germline CDR1 and CDR2 sequences are MNHEY and SVGEGT.

This clonotype was observed at least ten times. This chain connects TRBV5-6 to TRBJ2-7; 7 bases map to TRBD1. The V gene end was trimmed by 3 bases and the J gene end by 2 bases; junction bases not matched to a gene: 8. The CDR3 is 15 amino acids. Germline loops: CDR1 SGHDT, CDR2 YYEEEE. This CDR3 is CASSSTDRSPYEQYF. As DNA, the CDR3 is TGTGCCAGCAGCTCGACGGACAGGAGTCCCTACGAGCAGTACTTC.

In this sample, this clonotype turned up many times. This chain uses TRBV29-1 with TRBJ2-7; tentative D call: TRBD1 (5 bases). Deletions cut 2 bases from V and 0 bases from J, with 14 bases between. CDR3 size: 15 residues. Germline V lookup: CDR1 SQVTM, CDR2 ANQGSEA. The CDR3 DNA follows: TGCAGCGTTGAACGTAGGACAACTGGCTCCTACGAGCAGTACTTC. Its protein is CSVERRTTGSYEQYF.

This clonotype was seen at least ten times. The genes are TRBV29-1 and TRBJ2-7; 8 bases agree with TRBD2. In germline, CDR1 is SQVTM, CDR2 ANQGSEA. This CDR3 has 13 amino acids. V trimming: 6 bases; J trimming: 3 bases; junction bases outside the gene matches: 7. The CDR3 here is CSVERREGYEQYF. CDR3 nucleotides: TGCAGCGTCGAGAGACGGGAGGGCTACGAGCAGTACTTC.

This clonotype was counted many times. This chain links TRBV30 with TRBJ1-2; the D gene is possibly TRBD1 (6 bases). The CDR3 contains 12 residues. The V gene's germline CDR1 is GTSNPN and CDR2 SVGIG (reference sequence). V was clipped by 0 bases and J by 10 bases, with 12 bases between them. CDR3 residues: CAWSVRQGFYTF. In nucleotides, the CDR3 is TGTGCCTGGAGTGTCCGGCAGGGGTTCTACACCTTC. Using reference TRBV30 and TRBJ1-2 for the parts outside the CDR3, the full variable domain is SQTIHQWPATLVQPVGSPLSLECTVEGTSNPNLYWYRQAAGRGLQLLFYSVGIGQISSEVPQNLSASRPQDRQFILSSKKLLLSDSGFYLCAWSVRQGFYTFGSGTRLTVV.

Only one count was recorded for this clonotype. The chain carries TRBV6-5 and TRBJ2-7, with D maybe TRBD1 (5 bases). Germline assignment: CDR1 MNHEY and CDR2 SVGAGI. Trimming took off 2 bases at V and 4 bases at J, with 15 bases between the two ends. The CDR3 totals 15 residues. CDR3 region: CASSYPGPDIYEQYF. DNA of the CDR3: TGTGCCAGCAGTTACCCAGGGCCCGACATTTACGAGCAGTACTTC.

Points on this clonotype: With a much larger clone just one base away, this may be a read error. This rearrangement joins TRBV20-1 to TRBJ2-7; D gene uncertain. The CDR3 loop spans 14 amino acids. Germline assignment: CDR1 DFQATT and CDR2 SNEGSKA (reference sequence). Deletions cut 0 bases from V and 2 bases from J, with 11 bases between. The CDR3: CSARDRASPYEQYF. In DNA, the CDR3 is TGCAGTGCTAGAGATCGTGCCAGCCCCTACGAGCAGTACTTC.

The CDR3 reads CASSSDSLYGYTF. CDR3 coding DNA: TGTGCCAGCAGCTCCGACAGCCTCTATGGCTACACCTTC. J is TRBJ1-2 and V is TRBV7-2, with a weak D call TRBD1 (5 bases). Trimming left V 4 bases short and J 4 bases short, with 10 bases between. The length of the CDR3 is 13 residues. Germline values: CDR1 SGHTA, CDR2 FQGNSA.

This clonotype was recorded many times. The chain carries TRBV9 and TRBJ1-2, with 7 bases identical to TRBD1. The length of the CDR3 is 15 residues. V was clipped by 4 bases and J by 4 bases; unmatched bases: 10. Germline CDR1 SGDLS, CDR2 YYNGEE. The CDR3 nucleotides are TGTGCCAGCAGCCCTCAGGGGGGACACCTCTATGGCTACACCTTC. Protein product: CASSPQGGHLYGYTF.

The table lists this clonotype with many counts. The chain uses TRBV11-2 and TRBJ1-2, with D possibly being TRBD1 (5 bases). V was trimmed by 3 bases and J by 8 bases, leaving 16 bases between them. CDR1 is SGHAT, CDR2 FQNNGV, per germline. The CDR3 consists of 14 residues. The CDR3 protein is CASSLVQGSGGYTF. In DNA, the CDR3 is TGTGCCAGCAGCTTGGTTCAGGGCTCCGGAGGCTACACCTTC.

The rearrangement links TRBV11-1 to TRBJ2-5; 11 bases match TRBD2. Trimming took 5 bases from V and 1 from J; bases not matched to a gene: 9. Per germline, CDR1 SGHAT and CDR2 FQDESV (reference sequence). This CDR3 has 17 amino acids. The CDR3 nucleotides are TGTGCCAGCAGCCCGGGACTAGCGGTCCCGCCCCAAGAGACCCAGTACTTC. It is translated as CASSPGLAVPPQETQYF.

This clonotype was detected many times. This chain connects TRBV2 to TRBJ1-5; the match to TRBD1 covers 7 bases. The length of the CDR3 is 14 residues. Germline-derived CDR1 and CDR2 are SNHLY and FYNNEI. J gave up 2 bases and V 6 bases, and 4 bases lay outside the gene matches. The CDR3 DNA reads TGTGCCAGCAGGCGGGACAGCGGCAATCAGCCCCAGCATTTT. Translation: CASRRDSGNQPQHF.

The sample holds many counts of this clonotype. V is TRBV11-2 and J is TRBJ2-5; D gene ambiguous. This CDR3 has 11 residues. CDR1 SGHAT and CDR2 FQNNGV come from the germline V gene. V lost 2 bases and J 2 bases, leaving 0 bases between the germline ends. CDR3 bases: TGTGCCAGCAGCTTACAAGAGACCCAGTACTTC. It specifies CASSLQETQYF.

Many counts were recorded for this clonotype. The chain couples TRBV11-2 to TRBJ2-7; a weak D match, TRBD1 (5 bases). Germline V gives CDR1 SGHAT, CDR2 FQNNGV. Trimming left V 5 bases short and J 2 bases short, with 19 bases between. CDR3 length: 16 residues. CDR3 coding DNA: TGTGCCAGCAGCCCCCGCGCAGGGCCCAACACCTACGAGCAGTACTTC. It translates to CASSPRAGPNTYEQYF.

This clonotype was recorded many times. The rearrangement links TRBV12-3 or TRBV12-4 to TRBJ1-2; D unresolved. V shed 4 bases and J shed 14 bases, with 23 bases lying between them. The CDR3 loop spans 14 amino acids. The CDR3 is CASSSTLRSRGGTF. In nucleotides, the CDR3 is TGTGCCAGCAGTTCAACCCTAAGGAGCCGAGGAGGAACCTTC.

The V gene is TRBV6-2 or TRBV6-3, the J gene TRBJ2-7; D may be TRBD1 (5 bases). The V gene's germline CDR1 is MNHEY and CDR2 SVGEGT. The CDR3 consists of 13 residues. Deletions cut 0 bases from V and 2 bases from J, with 5 bases between. In DNA form, the CDR3 reads TGTGCCAGCAGTTACTCGGACACCTACGAGCAGTACTTC. It yields the protein CASSYSDTYEQYF.

Ten or more counts support this clonotype. The chain recombines TRBV12-3 or TRBV12-4 with TRBJ2-7, with TRBD2 as a possible D gene (5 bases). CDR3 length equals 13 residues. V was pared by 7 bases and J by 5 bases, with 15 bases between. The CDR3 DNA sequence: TGTGCCAGCAAGCAAAGCGTGCGGGACGAGCAGTACTTC. Encoded protein: CASKQSVRDEQYF.

This clonotype appeared many times. The gene calls are TRBV12-3 or TRBV12-4 and TRBJ1-1; a possible D gene is TRBD1 (5 bases). CDR3 length: 14 amino acids. Trimming shortened V by 7 bases and J by 2 bases, and 14 bases separated the two germline ends. CDR3 protein: CASTLTAINTEAFF. The CDR3 region has the DNA TGTGCCAGCACCTTGACAGCTATCAACACTGAAGCTTTCTTT.

In this sample, this clonotype turned up many times. This rearrangement joins TRBV6-5 to TRBJ2-5; D is possibly TRBD1 (6 bases). The CDR3 runs to 16 residues. CDR1 and CDR2 from the germline V gene are MNHEY and SVGAGI. V lost 0 bases and J 5 bases, leaving 16 bases between the germline ends. The CDR3: CASSYSGDTRGETQYF. DNA for the CDR3: TGTGCCAGCAGTTACTCCGGGGACACAAGAGGGGAGACCCAGTACTTC.

This clonotype was counted many times. The chain carries TRBV2 and TRBJ2-5; D possibly corresponds to TRBD1 (6 bases). The CDR3 consists of 11 residues. The germline gives CDR1 SNHLY, CDR2 FYNNEI. V gave up 8 bases and J gave up 4 bases, with 8 bases separating them. The chain's CDR3 is CASGTRETQYF. The CDR3, as DNA: TGTGCCAGCGGGACAAGAGAGACCCAGTACTTC.

This clonotype was seen ten or more times. The V gene is TRBV20-1, the J gene TRBJ1-5; 8 bases fit TRBD1. Germline loops: CDR1 DFQATT, CDR2 SNEGSKA (reference sequence). J was trimmed by 4 bases and V by 0 bases; bases with no gene match: 2. The CDR3 totals 14 residues. CDR3 sequence reads: CSARDHRGNQPQHF. The DNA for the CDR3 is TGCAGTGCTAGAGATCACAGGGGGAATCAGCCCCAGCATTTT.